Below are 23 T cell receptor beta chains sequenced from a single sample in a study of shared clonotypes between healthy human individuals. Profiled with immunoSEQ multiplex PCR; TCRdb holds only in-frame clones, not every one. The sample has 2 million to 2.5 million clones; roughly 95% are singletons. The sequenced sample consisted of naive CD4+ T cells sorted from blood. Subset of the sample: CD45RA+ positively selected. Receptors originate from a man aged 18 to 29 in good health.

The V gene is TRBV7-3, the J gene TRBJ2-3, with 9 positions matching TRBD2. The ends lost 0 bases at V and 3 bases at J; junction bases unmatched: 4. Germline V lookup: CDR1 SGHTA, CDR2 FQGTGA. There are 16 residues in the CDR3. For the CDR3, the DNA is TGTGCCAGCAGCTTAACTGGCGGGGGGGCAACAGATACGCAGTATTTT. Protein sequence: CASSLTGGGATDTQYF.

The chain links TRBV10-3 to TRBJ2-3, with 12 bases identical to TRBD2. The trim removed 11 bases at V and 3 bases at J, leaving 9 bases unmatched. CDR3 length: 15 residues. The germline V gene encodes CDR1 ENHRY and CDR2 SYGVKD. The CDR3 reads CASGRTSGTTDTQYF. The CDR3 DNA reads TGTGCCTCCGGTAGGACTAGCGGGACAACAGATACGCAGTATTTT.

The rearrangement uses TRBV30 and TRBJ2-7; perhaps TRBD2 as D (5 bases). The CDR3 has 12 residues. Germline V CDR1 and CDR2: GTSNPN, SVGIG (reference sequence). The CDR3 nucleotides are TGTGCAGGACTTCAAGGTCTATACGAGCAGTACTTC. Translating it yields CAGLQGLYEQYF.

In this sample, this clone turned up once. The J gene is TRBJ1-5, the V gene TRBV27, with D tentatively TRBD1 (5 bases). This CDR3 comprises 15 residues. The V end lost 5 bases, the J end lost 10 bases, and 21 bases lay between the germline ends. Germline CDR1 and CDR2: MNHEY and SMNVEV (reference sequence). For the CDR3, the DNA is TGTGCCAGCAGTATCCGGGGCGTGGCCGGAGCACCCCAGCATTTT. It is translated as CASSIRGVAGAPQHF.

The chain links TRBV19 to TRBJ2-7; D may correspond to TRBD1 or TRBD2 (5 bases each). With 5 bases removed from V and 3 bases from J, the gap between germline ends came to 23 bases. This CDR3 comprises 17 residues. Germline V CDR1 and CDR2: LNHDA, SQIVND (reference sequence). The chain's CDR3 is CASSLTTGTLAYYEQYF. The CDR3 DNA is TGTGCCAGTAGTCTCACTACCGGGACCCTTGCCTACTACGAGCAGTACTTC.

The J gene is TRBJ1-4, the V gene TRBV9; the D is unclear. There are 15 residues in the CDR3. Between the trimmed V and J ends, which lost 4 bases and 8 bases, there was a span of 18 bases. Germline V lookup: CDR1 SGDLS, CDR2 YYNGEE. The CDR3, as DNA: TGTGCCAGCAGCCCCCGGACTGGCCAAGGGGAAAAACTGTTTTTT. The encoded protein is CASSPRTGQGEKLFF.

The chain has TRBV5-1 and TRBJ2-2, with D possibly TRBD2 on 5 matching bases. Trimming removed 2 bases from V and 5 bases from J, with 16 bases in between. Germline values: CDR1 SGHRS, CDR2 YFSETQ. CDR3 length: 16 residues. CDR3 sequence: CASSLNTPRGTGELFF. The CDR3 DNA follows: TGCGCCAGCAGCTTAAATACACCTCGCGGGACCGGGGAGCTGTTTTTT.

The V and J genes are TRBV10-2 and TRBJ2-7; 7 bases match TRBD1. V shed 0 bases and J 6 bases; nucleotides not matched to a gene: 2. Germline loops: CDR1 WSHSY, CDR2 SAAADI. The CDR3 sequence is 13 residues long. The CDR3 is CASSESGQTEQYF. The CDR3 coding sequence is TGCGCCAGCAGTGAGTCGGGACAGACCGAGCAGTACTTC.

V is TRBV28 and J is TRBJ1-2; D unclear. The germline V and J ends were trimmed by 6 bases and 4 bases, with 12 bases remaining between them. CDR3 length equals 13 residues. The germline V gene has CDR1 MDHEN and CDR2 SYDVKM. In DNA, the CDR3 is TGTGCCAGCAGGTACACGGGCCTCTATGGCTACACCTTC. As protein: CASRYTGLYGYTF.

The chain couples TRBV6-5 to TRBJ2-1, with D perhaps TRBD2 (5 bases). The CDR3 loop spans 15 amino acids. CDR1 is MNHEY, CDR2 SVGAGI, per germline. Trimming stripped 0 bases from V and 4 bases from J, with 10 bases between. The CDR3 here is CASSYSRAGYNEQFF. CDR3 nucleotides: TGTGCCAGCAGTTACTCGAGGGCGGGTTACAATGAGCAGTTCTTC.

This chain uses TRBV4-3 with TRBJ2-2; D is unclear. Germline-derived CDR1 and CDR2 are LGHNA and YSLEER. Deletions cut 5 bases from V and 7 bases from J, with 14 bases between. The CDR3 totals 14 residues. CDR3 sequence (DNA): TGCGCCAGCAGCAAGGCGACCCCCAACGGGGAGCTGTTTTTT. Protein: CASSKATPNGELFF.

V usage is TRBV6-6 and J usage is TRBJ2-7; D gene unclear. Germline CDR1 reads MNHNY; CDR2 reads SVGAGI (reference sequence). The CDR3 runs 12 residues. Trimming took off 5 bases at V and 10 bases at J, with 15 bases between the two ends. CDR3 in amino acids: CASSLRATLQYF. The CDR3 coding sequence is TGTGCCAGCAGTCTACGGGCGACACTTCAGTACTTC.

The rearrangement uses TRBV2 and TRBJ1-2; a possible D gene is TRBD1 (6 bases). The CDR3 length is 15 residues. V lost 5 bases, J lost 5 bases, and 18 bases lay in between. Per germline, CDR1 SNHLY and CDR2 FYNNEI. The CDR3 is CASSQTLQGPYGYTF. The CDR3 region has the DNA TGTGCCAGCAGTCAAACTCTCCAGGGGCCATATGGCTACACCTTC.

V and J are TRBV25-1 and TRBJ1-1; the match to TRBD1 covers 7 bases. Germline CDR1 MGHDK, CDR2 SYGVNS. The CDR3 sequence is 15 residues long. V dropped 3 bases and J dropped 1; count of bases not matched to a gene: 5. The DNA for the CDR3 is TGTGCCAGCAGTGACACCGGGACAGCGAACACTGAAGCTTTCTTT. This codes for CASSDTGTANTEAFF.

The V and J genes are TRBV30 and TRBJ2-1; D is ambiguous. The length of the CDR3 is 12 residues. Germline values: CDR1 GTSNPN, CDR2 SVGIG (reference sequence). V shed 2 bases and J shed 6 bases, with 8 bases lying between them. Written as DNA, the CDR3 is TGTGCCTGGAGTTCGAGTGCCAATGAGCAGTTCTTC. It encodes CAWSSSANEQFF.

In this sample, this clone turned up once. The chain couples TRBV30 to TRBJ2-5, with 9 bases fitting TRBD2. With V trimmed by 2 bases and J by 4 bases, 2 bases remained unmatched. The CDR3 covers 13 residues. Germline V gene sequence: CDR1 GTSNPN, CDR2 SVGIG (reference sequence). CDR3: CAWSSSGGETQYF. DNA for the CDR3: TGTGCCTGGAGTAGTAGCGGGGGAGAGACCCAGTACTTC.

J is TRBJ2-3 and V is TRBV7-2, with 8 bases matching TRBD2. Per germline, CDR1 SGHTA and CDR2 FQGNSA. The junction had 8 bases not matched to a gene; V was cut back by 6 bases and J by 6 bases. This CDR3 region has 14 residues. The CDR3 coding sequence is TGTGCCAGCAGAAAAGCGGGAGCGGCGGATACGCAGTATTTT. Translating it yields CASRKAGAADTQYF.

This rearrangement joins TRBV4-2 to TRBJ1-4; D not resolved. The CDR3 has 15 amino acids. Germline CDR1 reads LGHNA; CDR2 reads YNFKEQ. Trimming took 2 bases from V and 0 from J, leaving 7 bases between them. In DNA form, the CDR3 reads TGTGCCAGCAGCCAACAGGACGCAACTAATGAAAAACTGTTTTTT. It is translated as CASSQQDATNEKLFF.

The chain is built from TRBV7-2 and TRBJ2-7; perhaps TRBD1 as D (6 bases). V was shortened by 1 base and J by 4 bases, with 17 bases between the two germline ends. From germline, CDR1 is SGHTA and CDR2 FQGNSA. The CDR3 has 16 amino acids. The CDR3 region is CASSLDSQGRKYEQYF. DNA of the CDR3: TGTGCCAGCAGCTTAGATTCCCAGGGGCGCAAATACGAGCAGTACTTC.

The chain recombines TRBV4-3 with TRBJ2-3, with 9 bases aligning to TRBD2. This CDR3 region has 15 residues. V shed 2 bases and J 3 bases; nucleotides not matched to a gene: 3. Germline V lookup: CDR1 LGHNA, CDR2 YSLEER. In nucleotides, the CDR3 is TGCGCCAGCAGCCAACAGCGGGAGGTAACAGATACGCAGTATTTT. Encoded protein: CASSQQREVTDTQYF.

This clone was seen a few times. Here the CDR3 reads CASSQVPGQGYEQYF. CDR3 nucleotide sequence: TGCGCCAGCAGCCAAGTCCCGGGACAGGGGTACGAGCAGTACTTC. The rearrangement links TRBV4-3 to TRBJ2-7; 10 nucleotides agree with TRBD1. The V segment lost 1 base and the J segment 4 bases; nucleotides outside the gene matches: 4. The CDR3 consists of 15 residues. Germline CDR1 LGHNA, CDR2 YSLEER.

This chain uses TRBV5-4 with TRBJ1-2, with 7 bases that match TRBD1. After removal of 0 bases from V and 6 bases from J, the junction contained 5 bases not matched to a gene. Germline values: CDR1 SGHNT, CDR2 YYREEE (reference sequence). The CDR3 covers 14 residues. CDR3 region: CASSLADRAHGYTF. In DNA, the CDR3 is TGTGCCAGCAGCTTGGCCGACAGGGCACATGGCTACACCTTC.

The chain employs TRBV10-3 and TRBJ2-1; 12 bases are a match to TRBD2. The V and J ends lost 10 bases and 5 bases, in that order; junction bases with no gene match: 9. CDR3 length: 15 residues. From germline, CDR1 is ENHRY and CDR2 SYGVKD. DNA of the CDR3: TGTGCCACCGCAGCAACTAGCGGGGGGAACAATGAGCAGTTCTTC. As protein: CATAATSGGNNEQFF.